This entry describes one T cell receptor (beta chain). Its specific antigen is unknown. No base quality information exists; no much larger clone differs at one position. TCRbeta CDR3 regions were amplified from genomic DNA using the immunoSEQ Assay, a bias-controlled multiplex PCR. The study's own analysis went as follows. The number of nucleated cells in each sample was estimated from the amplification of reference gene primers within the assay. To quantify the absolute abundance of each unique TCRbeta CDR3 rearrangement, sequence reads were collapsed and filtered. Productive Simpson clonality was computed per sample as the square root of Simpson's diversity index over productive rearrangements. As stored in TCRdb, this immuneACCESS dataset retains in-frame rearrangements with V and J assigned. A fraction of the clones does not appear; measured against another copy, unresolved V genes explain less than half of the discrepancy, and the remainder lacks a known reason. Clone size and the V and J calls come from that table; the DNA yielded D and trimming. The sample table contains 250,000 to 350,000 clones; only one count was recorded for about nine tenths of them. The ten largest make up 0.85% to 0.95% of the sample.

This sample is part of a study of blood T cell repertoires in COVID-19 (TCRdb year 2020). Broadly, across the study: Samples covering the acute and convalescent phases of COVID-19 were provided by collaborators in the United States, Italy and Spain. The prospective study material was composed of cDNA or gDNA derived from T cells, B-cell-depleted T cells, or PBMCs. Deeply sampled blood TCRbeta repertoires from subjects exposed to, actively infected with, or recovered from COVID-19 were included in the dataset. The repertoires were released in a freely available public database meant as a resource for research on the immune response to SARS-CoV-2. Samples came from the ongoing ImmuneRACE study (first 160 participants) plus 1,254 subjects from 6 global collaborators. Sample metadata almost always included a de-identified subject ID, COVID-19 status, age in years and sex. Where HLA class I and class II types were available, the types were taken from metadata supplied by the sample provider, not from assay-based typing.

There are 13 amino acids in the CDR3, from cysteine to phenylalanine inclusive. The entry retains the CDR3 DNA only, 39 bases that are in frame from base 1. V sheds 2 bases and J sheds 6 bases, leaving 8 bases between their ends. CDR1 and CDR2 were assigned from the germline V gene as SNHLY and FYNNEI. Samples from volunteer blood donors who had recovered from COVID-19 were contributed by a second Seattle source. Each collaborating institution followed its own protocols to collect whole blood in K2EDTA tubes. For TCRbeta analysis, collaborators shipped samples in one of three forms: frozen whole blood, isolated PBMCs, or DNA extracted from either of those sample types. What the study reported, not specific to this receptor: How much clinical and demographic metadata was included differed by source and by participant, and the metadata was provided uncurated.

Specimen: peripheral blood. The chain couples TRBV2 to TRBJ1-5, with the identity of the D gene unclear. This receptor was taken from a woman aged 40 to 49 who had recovered from COVID-19. The nucleotide sequence reads as follows: TGTGCCAGCAGTGAATTTGAGGTTCAGCCCCAGCATTTT. Its product reads: CASSEFEVQPQHF.